Below are 20 T cell receptor beta chains sequenced from a single sample in a study of cytomegalovirus exposure and HLA in healthy donors. The assay was immunoSEQ multiplex PCR, and TCRdb's table has in-frame clones only and misses some. The profile shows some 68,000 clones, approximately 94% of them singletons. The sequenced material came from PBMCs. The receptor set was obtained from a man in his late teens or twenties in good health and CMV-seropositive.

The gene calls are TRBV4-2 and TRBJ2-7; D possibly corresponds to TRBD2 (6 bases). Trimming stripped 0 bases from V and 7 bases from J, with 10 bases between. CDR3 length equals 13 residues. Germline-derived CDR1 and CDR2 are LGHNA and YNFKEQ. The CDR3, as DNA: TGTGCCAGCAGCCAAGAACGGGGGAGGGAGCAGTACTTC. Protein sequence: CASSQERGREQYF.

The gene calls are TRBV5-1 and TRBJ2-7; D is possibly TRBD2 (6 bases). The germline gives CDR1 SGHRS, CDR2 YFSETQ. The CDR3 spans 16 residues. V was pared by 4 bases and J by 3 bases, with 20 bases between. CDR3 residues: CASSRARDSKVYEQYF. The CDR3 DNA reads as TGCGCCAGCAGCCGCGCGCGGGACTCAAAGGTCTACGAGCAGTACTTC. The whole variable domain, remainder taken from reference TRBV5-1 and TRBJ2-7, is KAGVTQTPRYLIKTRGQQVTLSCSPISGHRSVSWYQQTPGQGLQFLFEYFSETQRNKGNFPGRFSGRQFSNSRSEMNVSTLELGDSALYLCASSRARDSKVYEQYFGPGTRLTVT.

The chain employs TRBV2 and TRBJ2-3; 8 bases match TRBD2. This CDR3 has 13 amino acids. Germline V gene lookup returns CDR1 SNHLY and CDR2 FYNNEI. The ends lost 8 bases at V and 3 bases at J; junction bases unmatched: 4. The CDR3 sequence is CASGGLVTDTQYF. CDR3 sequence (DNA): TGTGCCAGCGGGGGACTAGTGACAGATACGCAGTATTTT.

The chain carries TRBV4-2 and TRBJ2-2; D may be TRBD2 (6 bases). Germline V gives CDR1 LGHNA, CDR2 YNFKEQ. The CDR3 covers 16 residues. Deletions cut 0 bases from V and 5 bases from J, with 13 bases between. The CDR3 DNA sequence: TGTGCCAGCAGCCAAGATATCCGGGAGTTAACCGGGGAGCTGTTTTTT. Amino acids: CASSQDIRELTGELFF.

This chain connects TRBV19 to TRBJ2-7, with TRBD1 as a possible D gene (5 bases). Germline lookup yields CDR1 LNHDA and CDR2 SQIVND (reference sequence). This CDR3 is 13 amino acids long. The ends were cut back, 4 bases at V and 3 bases at J, with 10 bases in the middle. CDR3 in amino acids: CASSTTGFYEQYF. The CDR3 DNA reads as TGTGCCAGTAGTACTACAGGATTCTACGAGCAGTACTTC.

The rearrangement uses TRBV28 and TRBJ2-2; a weak D match, TRBD2 (5 bases). V lost 4 bases to trimming and J lost 0 bases, with 18 bases between them. Germline loops: CDR1 MDHEN, CDR2 SYDVKM. This CDR3 is built from 18 residues. CDR3 in DNA: TGTGCCAGCAGTTATCCGAGGGCAGGAGTTACGAACACCGGGGAGCTGTTTTTT. Protein: CASSYPRAGVTNTGELFF.

The chain employs TRBV19 and TRBJ2-7, with 8 bases lining up with TRBD2. The V segment lost 1 base and the J segment 2 bases; nucleotides outside the gene matches: 7. Germline V lookup: CDR1 LNHDA, CDR2 SQIVND (reference sequence). The CDR3 spans 16 residues. The CDR3 spells CASSIGASGWTYEQYF. CDR3 sequence (DNA): TGTGCCAGTAGTATAGGGGCTAGCGGGTGGACCTACGAGCAGTACTTC. Drawing the rest from reference TRBV19 and TRBJ2-7, the complete variable domain is DGGITQSPKYLFRKEGQNVTLSCEQNLNHDAMYWYRQDPGQGLRLIYYSQIVNDFQKGDIAEGYSVSREKKESFPLTVTSAQKNPTAFYLCASSIGASGWTYEQYFGPGTRLTVT.

The chain combines TRBV28 with TRBJ1-2, with no clear D. Germline CDR1 reads MDHEN; CDR2 reads SYDVKM. The CDR3 runs to 14 residues. The V gene lost 6 bases and the J gene lost 8 bases, with 19 bases spanning the gap. The CDR3 coding sequence is TGTGCCAGCAGCAACTTGCGGGGTCGGCAGGGCTACACCTTC. It is translated as CASSNLRGRQGYTF.

This chain links TRBV28 with TRBJ2-5, with TRBD1 matching 7 bases. V trimming: 6 bases; J trimming: 2 bases; junction bases outside the gene matches: 9. The length of the CDR3 is 15 residues. The germline V gene has CDR1 MDHEN and CDR2 SYDVKM. CDR3 in amino acids: CASRDVDRPQETQYF. Written as DNA, the CDR3 is TGTGCCAGCAGGGACGTGGACAGGCCTCAAGAGACCCAGTACTTC. Based on the CDR3 plus reference TRBV28 and TRBJ2-5, the full variable domain is DVKVTQSSRYLVKRTGEKVFLECVQDMDHENMFWYRQDPGLGLRLIYFSYDVKMKEKGDIPEGYSVSREKKERFSLILESASTNQTSMYLCASRDVDRPQETQYFGPGTRLLVL.

This rearrangement joins TRBV13 to TRBJ2-2; D gene uncertain. The CDR3 length is 15 residues. Germline V gene lookup returns CDR1 PRHDT and CDR2 FYEKMQ (reference sequence). V lost 3 bases, J lost 0 bases, and 8 bases lay in between. In DNA form, the CDR3 reads TGTGCCAGCAGCTTGGGCCGCTCGAACACCGGGGAGCTGTTTTTT. Residues: CASSLGRSNTGELFF.

V usage is TRBV13 and J usage is TRBJ1-4, with 11 bases fitting TRBD1. The CDR3 is made up of 15 amino acids. CDR1 and CDR2 (germline): PRHDT, FYEKMQ (reference sequence). The V segment lost 5 bases and the J segment 5 bases; nucleotides outside the gene matches: 4. The CDR3 protein is CASSLDRGRNEKLFF. Written as DNA, the CDR3 is TGTGCCAGCAGCCTGGACAGGGGGCGGAATGAAAAACTGTTTTTT.

The rearrangement links TRBV6-6 to TRBJ1-2; D is possibly TRBD1 (6 bases). The V end was cut by 7 bases, the J end by 5 bases, with 20 bases between. Germline V gene data show CDR1 as MNHNY and CDR2 as SVGAGI (reference sequence). This CDR3 region has 15 residues. CDR3 nucleotide sequence: TGTGCCAGCAAACCTGGACAGAACGCCATATATGGCTACACCTTC. This encodes CASKPGQNAIYGYTF.

This chain joins TRBV7-6 and TRBJ2-5; 7 bases align to TRBD1. Germline V CDR1 and CDR2: SGHVS, FNYEAQ. The CDR3 is 14 residues long. Losses at the gene ends were 3 bases for V and 2 bases for J; bases not matched to a gene: 3. CDR3 nucleotide sequence: TGTGCCAGCAGCTTTGGCAGGGGGCAAGAGACCCAGTACTTC. This sequence encodes CASSFGRGQETQYF.

J is TRBJ2-5 and V is TRBV27; no clear D gene. The germline CDR1 and CDR2 sequences are MNHEY and SMNVEV (reference sequence). V shed 6 bases and J shed 5 bases, with 13 bases lying between them. The CDR3 is made up of 13 amino acids. The CDR3 here is CASRPLGFETQYF. CDR3 sequence (DNA): TGTGCCAGCAGACCCCTGGGCTTTGAGACCCAGTACTTC.

V gene TRBV5-4 combines with J gene TRBJ2-3, with TRBD1 as a possible D gene (6 bases). Trimming took off 3 bases at V and 2 bases at J, with 13 bases between the two ends. Germline CDR1 and CDR2: SGHNT and YYREEE (reference sequence). The CDR3 has 15 amino acids. For the CDR3, the DNA is TGTGCCAGCAGCTACCGCAAGGGGGACACAGATACGCAGTATTTT. Translating it yields CASSYRKGDTDTQYF.

This rearrangement joins TRBV5-4 to TRBJ2-5; D perhaps matches TRBD2 (5 bases). Germline V gene sequence: CDR1 SGHNT, CDR2 YYREEE (reference sequence). V was cut by 1 base and J by 1 base, with 8 bases left in between. This CDR3 has 14 residues. The CDR3 loop reads CASSLTLVQETQYF. The CDR3 DNA reads as TGTGCCAGCAGCTTGACACTAGTCCAAGAGACCCAGTACTTC.

The chain uses TRBV7-6 and TRBJ1-4; TRBD1 is a possible D gene (6 bases). CDR1 and CDR2 (germline): SGHVS, FNYEAQ. V was cut by 8 bases and J by 6 bases, with 31 bases left in between. The CDR3 extends over 19 amino acids. The CDR3 bases are TGTGCCAGCCGACTAGGGGCAGGGGAAGTTTTGGCGGGAGATGAAAAACTGTTTTTT. This codes for CASRLGAGEVLAGDEKLFF. The variable domain in full, with the rest retrieved from reference TRBV7-6 and TRBJ1-4, is GAGVSQSPRYKVTKRGQDVALRCDPISGHVSLYWYRQALGQGPEFLTYFNYEAQQDKSGLPNDRFSAERPEGSISTLTIQRTEQRDSAMYRCASRLGAGEVLAGDEKLFFGSGTQLSVL.

The V and J genes are TRBV19 and TRBJ2-7; tentatively, D is TRBD2 (6 bases). CDR1 and CDR2 from the germline V gene are LNHDA and SQIVND (reference sequence). The CDR3 has 13 residues. Deletions cut 6 bases from V and 3 bases from J, with 12 bases between. The CDR3 loop reads CASSGGARYEQYF. In nucleotides, the CDR3 is TGTGCCAGTAGCGGAGGGGCGCGCTACGAGCAGTACTTC.

The J gene is TRBJ2-3, the V gene TRBV27; the D gene is possibly TRBD2 (6 bases). The CDR3 sequence is 14 residues long. Between the trimmed V and J ends, which lost 2 bases and 6 bases, there was a span of 12 bases. In germline, CDR1 is MNHEY, CDR2 SMNVEV (reference sequence). CDR3 nucleotide sequence: TGTGCCAGCAGTTTAGCGGGGCCTTTCGATACGCAGTATTTT. This codes for CASSLAGPFDTQYF.

The chain joins TRBV28 to TRBJ2-5; 10 bases are a match to TRBD2. From germline, CDR1 is MDHEN and CDR2 SYDVKM. Trimming took 4 bases from V and 4 from J; bases not matched to a gene: 12. This CDR3 region has 17 residues. The CDR3 loop reads CASSSPALAGYRETQYF. CDR3 sequence (DNA): TGTGCCAGCAGTTCGCCCGCACTAGCGGGGTATCGAGAGACCCAGTACTTC.